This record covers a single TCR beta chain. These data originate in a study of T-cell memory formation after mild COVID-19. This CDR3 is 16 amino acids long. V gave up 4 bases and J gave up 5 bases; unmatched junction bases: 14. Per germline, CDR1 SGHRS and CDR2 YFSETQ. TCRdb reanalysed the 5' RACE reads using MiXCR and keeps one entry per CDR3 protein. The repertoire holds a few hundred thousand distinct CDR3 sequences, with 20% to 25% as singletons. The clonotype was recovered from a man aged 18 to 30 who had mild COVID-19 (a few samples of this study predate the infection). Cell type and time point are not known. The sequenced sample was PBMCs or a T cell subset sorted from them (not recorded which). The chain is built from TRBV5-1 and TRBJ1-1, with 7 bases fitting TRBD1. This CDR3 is CASSALQTGRGTEAFF. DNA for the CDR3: TGCGCCAGCAGCGCCCTGCAGACAGGGAGAGGGACTGAAGCTTTCTTT.